One T cell receptor beta chain is described in this entry. As yet, its antigen is unknown. RNA was extracted from bulk tissue without any cell sorting. Newly diagnosed lung cancer patients had thoracic surgery in China, August–late 2014, without prior chemotherapy. This specimen belongs to a study of tumor and adjacent non-tumor tissue in lung cancer. Study findings and constraints: Tumor repertoires had a smaller top 100 clone share than normal lung.

A modified ARM-PCR protocol with three rounds of nested PCR amplified TCRbeta. Each CDR3 protein is one row after TCRdb ran MiXCR on the multiplex PCR reads. The sample has approximately 140,000 distinct CDR3 sequences; approximately 66% are singletons. Trimming removed 8 bases from V and 3 bases from J, with 10 bases in between. Germline V gene sequence: CDR1 WNHNN, CDR2 SYGVQD (reference sequence). CDR3 length equals 13 residues. Specimen: lung tumor tissue. J is TRBJ2-2 and V is TRBV10-1; no reliable D call. The sequence derives from a man aged 55-75 years with small cell lung cancer. CDR3 sequence reads: CASRDSYTGELFF. In DNA, the CDR3 is TGCGCCAGCCGAGACTCATACACCGGGGAGCTGTTTTTT.